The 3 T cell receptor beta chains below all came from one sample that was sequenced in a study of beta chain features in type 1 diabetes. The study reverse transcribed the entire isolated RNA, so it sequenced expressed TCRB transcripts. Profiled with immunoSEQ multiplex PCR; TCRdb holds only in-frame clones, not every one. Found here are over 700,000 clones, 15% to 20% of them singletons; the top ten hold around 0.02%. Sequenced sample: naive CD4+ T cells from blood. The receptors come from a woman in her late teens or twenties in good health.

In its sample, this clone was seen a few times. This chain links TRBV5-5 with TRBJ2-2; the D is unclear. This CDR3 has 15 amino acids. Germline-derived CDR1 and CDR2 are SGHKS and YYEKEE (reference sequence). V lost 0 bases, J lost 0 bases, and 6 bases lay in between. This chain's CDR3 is CASSLAGSNTGELFF. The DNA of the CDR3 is TGTGCCAGCAGCTTGGCCGGTTCGAACACCGGGGAGCTGTTTTTT. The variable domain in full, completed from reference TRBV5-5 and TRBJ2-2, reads DAGVTQSPTHLIKTRGQQVTLRCSPISGHKSVSWYQQVLGQGPQFIFQYYEKEERGRGNFPDRFSARQFPNYSSELNVNALLLGDSALYLCASSLAGSNTGELFFGEGSRLTVL.

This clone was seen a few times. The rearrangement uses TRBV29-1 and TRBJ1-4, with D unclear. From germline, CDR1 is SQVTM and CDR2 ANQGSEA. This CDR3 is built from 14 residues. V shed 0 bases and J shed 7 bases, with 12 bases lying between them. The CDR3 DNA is TGCAGCGTTGAAGATAGCGGGAAGGGTGAAAAACTGTTTTTT. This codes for CSVEDSGKGEKLFF.

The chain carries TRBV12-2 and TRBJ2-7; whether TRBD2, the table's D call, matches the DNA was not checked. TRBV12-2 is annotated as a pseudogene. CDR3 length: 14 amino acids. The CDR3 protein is CASRLGRGRGEQYF. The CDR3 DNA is TGTGCAAGTCGCTTGGGGCGGGGGCGCGGCGAGCAGTACTTC.